Listed below are T cell receptor beta chains from one sample, sequenced in a study of technical replicates of blood from a few donors. Using immunoSEQ multiplex PCR, the repertoire was profiled, and TCRdb retains in-frame clones only, with some absent. Found here are about 88,000 clones, roughly 90% of them singletons; the top ten hold over 0.2%. Material: T cells isolated from PBMCs. The receptors originated from a human donor in good health. CDR3s include the opening cysteine and the closing phenylalanine or tryptophan. The D gene is left open where the match is weak. The size field is filled for only some rows; it gives once, few, many or a size class.

>TRBJ2-1|TRBV11-3|TRBD2|.
TGTGCCAGCAGCTTAGGATTTAAGACTAGCGGGAGTACAAATGAGCAGTTCTTC
CASSLGFKTSGSTNEQFF
>TRBJ1-1|TRBV28|.|.
TGTGCCAGCAGACTTATCCCGCGAAACACTGAAGCTTTCTTT
CASRLIPRNTEAFF
>TRBJ2-3|TRBV27|TRBD2|.
TGTGCCAGCACCCCCGGGACCCCCCGACTAGCGTACGCAGATACGCAGTATTTT
CASTPGTPRLAYADTQYF
>TRBJ2-6|TRBV7-6|.|.
TGTGCCAGCAGTCCGAGCGGGTCTGGGGCCAACGTCCTGACTTTC
CASSPSGSGANVLTF
>TRBJ2-7|TRBV7-9|.|.
TGTGCCAGCAGCTTCAACACCGCCTACGAGCAGTACTTC
CASSFNTAYEQYF
>TRBJ1-3|TRBV5-1|.|.
TGCGCCAGCAGCGAATCACCAGGGGCCGCTGGAAACACCATATATTTT
CASSESPGAAGNTIYF
>TRBJ1-4|TRBV6-5|TRBD1|.
TGTGCCAGCAGTTTCCGCCAGGGGGGTGAAAAACTGTTTTTT
CASSFRQGGEKLFF
>TRBJ2-7|TRBV28|.|.
TGTGCCAGCAGTTCGCGAGAGAGACTGCCCTACGAGCAGTACTTC
CASSSRERLPYEQYF
>TRBJ1-1|TRBV11-3|.|once
TGTGCCAGCAGCTCCAGGGTTAGGGCTGAAGCTTTCTTT
CASSSRVRAEAFF
>TRBJ2-1|TRBV25-1|.|.
TGTGCCAGCAGTGTGGCCGGGACAACAGTGCAGTTCTTC
CASSVAGTTVQFF
>TRBJ2-7|TRBV5-6|.|.
TGTGCCAGCAGCTTGTCGTCTCACAAAACCTACGAGCAGTACTTC
CASSLSSHKTYEQYF
>TRBJ1-5|TRBV5-5|TRBD1|.
TGTGCCAGCAGCCCGGGACAGGGAGGGAAGGTCAATCAGCCCCAGCATTTT
CASSPGQGGKVNQPQHF
>TRBJ1-2|TRBV4-2|.|.
TGTGCCAGCAGCCTTCCTCACAGGGCCGAGGCGAATGGCTACACCTTC
CASSLPHRAEANGYTF
>TRBJ2-1|TRBV7-3|TRBD2|.
TGTGCCAGCAGCTTAAGATCAAGGGGGACTAGCGGGAGGATCTTGCTCGGCTACAATGAGCAGTTCTTC
CASSLRSRGTSGRILLGYNEQFF
>TRBJ2-5|TRBV20-1|TRBD1|once
TGCAGTGCTAAACGGACAGGGAACCAGTACTTC
CSAKRTGNQYF
>TRBJ1-1|TRBV19|.|.
TGTGCCAGTAAGAAAGAGGGGACTTTTGGCAACACTGAAGCTTTCTTT
CASKKEGTFGNTEAFF
>TRBJ1-3|TRBV5-1|TRBD1|once
TGCGCCAGCAGCTTGGACAGGGGCGCTGGAAACACCATATATTTT
CASSLDRGAGNTIYF
>TRBJ2-7|TRBV7-2|.|.
TGTGCCAGCAGCTTCTCGGGTGGGCCCGGACAGTTGGGAATCTACGAGCAGTACTTC
CASSFSGGPGQLGIYEQYF
>TRBJ2-7|TRBV28|TRBD1|.
TGTGCCAGCAGTTTGACAGGGACGGACGAGCAGTACTTC
CASSLTGTDEQYF
>TRBJ1-1|TRBV6-6|TRBD1|.
TGTGCCAGCAGTTGGGACAGAACTCGAAACACTGAAGCTTTCTTT
CASSWDRTRNTEAFF
>TRBJ2-1|TRBV19|TRBD2|.
TGTGCCAGTAGTAGCCCGGGACTAGCGGGGGATTTGGGTGAGCAGTTCTTC
CASSSPGLAGDLGEQFF
>TRBJ2-5|TRBV29-1|.|.
TGCAGTACCGGAGGGCTAGCAGGGGGGACCCAGTACTTC
CSTGGLAGGTQYF
>TRBJ2-2|TRBV7-7|TRBD2|.
TGTGCCAGCAGCCCTGGGAAAGCACTAGCGGGAGCCGGGGAGCTGTTTTTT
CASSPGKALAGAGELFF
>TRBJ1-5|TRBV10-3|.|.
TGTGCCATCAGTGAGTCCATGGGCGGGGTTGATCAGCCCCAGCATTTT
CAISESMGGVDQPQHF